These 19 T cell receptor beta chains share one sample of origin, sequenced in a study of OX40 agonist ivuxolimab in advanced cancers. Profiling relied on immunoSEQ multiplex PCR, and the TCRdb table lists in-frame clones only, not all of them. The profile shows 66,000 or so clones, around 81% of them singletons. The material was CD4+ or CD8+ T cells sorted from blood, obtained in a trial of the OX40 agonist ivuxolimab. The receptors come from an adult with an advanced solid tumor such as melanoma, head and neck, liver or kidney cancer.

The chain uses TRBV5-4 and TRBJ2-3; D gene unclear. Germline loops: CDR1 SGHNT, CDR2 YYREEE (reference sequence). CDR3 length: 14 amino acids. V was shortened by 0 bases and J by 4 bases, with 9 bases between the two germline ends. CDR3 DNA: TGTGCCAGCAGCTTGGCCGGCTTGGCAGATACGCAGTATTTT. Translated, it gives CASSLAGLADTQYF.

This CDR3 is CASTGTGSNYGYTF. The CDR3 DNA follows: TGTGCCAGTACCGGGACAGGGTCCAACTATGGCTACACCTTC. The chain couples TRBV19 to TRBJ1-2; 9 bases match TRBD1. This CDR3 comprises 14 residues. Germline assignment: CDR1 LNHDA and CDR2 SQIVND (reference sequence). J lost 2 bases, V lost 7 bases, and 5 bases had no gene match.

The chain links TRBV5-1 to TRBJ2-3; no reliable D call. There are 15 residues in the CDR3. Germline-derived CDR1 and CDR2 are SGHRS and YFSETQ. V dropped 2 bases and J dropped 2 bases, with 12 bases sitting between them. In nucleotides, the CDR3 is TGCGCCAGCAGCTTCCGTATGGGGTCCACAGATACGCAGTATTTT. This gives the protein CASSFRMGSTDTQYF.

This clone came up a few times. The V call is TRBV28, the J call TRBJ1-2; D is perhaps TRBD1 (5 bases). This CDR3 is built from 14 residues. Trimming pared 7 bases from V and 4 bases from J, leaving 16 bases between. The germline V gene has CDR1 MDHEN and CDR2 SYDVKM. The CDR3 region is CASTVTAQFYGYTF. DNA for the CDR3: TGTGCCAGCACCGTGACAGCCCAATTCTATGGCTACACCTTC.

CDR3 sequence reads: CASALSTGTTNGYTF. Here the CDR3 DNA reads TGTGCCAGCGCCCTATCGACAGGCACCACCAATGGCTACACCTTC. This chain joins TRBV7-2 and TRBJ1-2; possible D gene TRBD1, 6 bases. Trimming took 8 bases from V and 6 from J, leaving 22 bases between them. This CDR3 contains 15 residues. Germline CDR1 and CDR2: SGHTA and FQGNSA.

Concerning this clone itself: A much larger clone differs from this one at a single base, so this may be a read error. The rearrangement links TRBV6-6 to TRBJ1-2, with D unclear. CDR1 and CDR2 from the germline V gene are MNHNY and SVGAGI (reference sequence). The CDR3 has 15 amino acids. Trimming stripped 5 bases from V and 0 bases from J, with 13 bases between. The CDR3 spells CASSREVTTNYGYTF. Here the CDR3 DNA reads TGTGCCAGCAGTCGAGAGGTGACCACTAACTATGGCTACACCTTC.

CDR3 protein: CASSAQGRASYEQYF. For the CDR3, the DNA is TGTGCCAGCAGTGCGCAGGGGAGGGCGTCCTACGAGCAGTACTTC. The V and J genes are TRBV2 and TRBJ2-7, with D possibly TRBD2 on 7 matching bases. Germline CDR1 reads SNHLY; CDR2 reads FYNNEI. The ends were cut back, 4 bases at V and 1 base at J, with 14 bases in the middle. This CDR3 spans 15 amino acids. Full variable domain (outside the CDR3, taken from reference TRBV2 and TRBJ2-7): EPEVTQTPSHQVTQMGQEVILRCVPISNHLYFYWYRQILGQKVEFLVSFYNNEISEKSEIFDDQFSVERPDGSNFTLKIRSTKLEDSAMYFCASSAQGRASYEQYFGPGTRLTVT.

The chain carries TRBV4-1 and TRBJ2-3; perhaps TRBD2 as D (5 bases). This CDR3 spans 13 amino acids. Germline lookup yields CDR1 MGHRA and CDR2 YSYEKL. Trimming removed 0 bases at V and 7 bases at J, with 8 bases between. The CDR3 is CASSQDRGNTQYF. CDR3 in DNA: TGCGCCAGCAGCCAAGATCGAGGGAATACGCAGTATTTT.

The chain couples TRBV19 to TRBJ1-3; possible D gene TRBD1, 5 bases. This CDR3 has 14 residues. Deletions cut 4 bases from V and 2 bases from J, with 9 bases between. Germline CDR1 LNHDA, CDR2 SQIVND (reference sequence). The CDR3 protein is CASSTGGPGNTIYF. In DNA form, the CDR3 reads TGTGCCAGTAGTACCGGGGGTCCTGGAAACACCATATATTTT.

The chain recombines TRBV5-4 with TRBJ2-1; D call uncertain. The CDR3 covers 13 residues. Germline lookup yields CDR1 SGHNT and CDR2 YYREEE (reference sequence). V shed 0 bases and J shed 5 bases, with 6 bases lying between them. The DNA for the CDR3 is TGTGCCAGCAGCTTGGAGCTAGACAATGAGCAGTTCTTC. This sequence encodes CASSLELDNEQFF.

J is TRBJ1-5 and V is TRBV19; the D is unclear. The V and J ends lost 1 base and 4 bases respectively, with 14 bases between them. Germline V gene sequence: CDR1 LNHDA, CDR2 SQIVND (reference sequence). The CDR3 totals 16 residues. CDR3 DNA: TGTGCCAGTAGTATAGGGGCCGGGTCCCCTAATCAGCCCCAGCATTTT. Translated, it gives CASSIGAGSPNQPQHF.

This rearrangement joins TRBV2 to TRBJ2-3; 7 bases align to TRBD2. The CDR3 is 13 amino acids. The ends lost 10 bases at V and 4 bases at J; junction bases unmatched: 8. The germline V gene encodes CDR1 SNHLY and CDR2 FYNNEI. The CDR3 here is CAILAFQADTQYF. The CDR3 DNA is TGTGCCATACTAGCGTTTCAGGCAGATACGCAGTATTTT.

The chain couples TRBV7-3 to TRBJ1-1; D unresolved. The CDR3 has 13 residues. Germline loops: CDR1 SGHTA, CDR2 FQGTGA. V was pared by 3 bases and J by 1 base, with 6 bases between. The CDR3 bases are TGTGCCAGCAGCTTGGAGGGGAACACTGAAGCTTTCTTT. Translation: CASSLEGNTEAFF.

The chain couples TRBV6-5 to TRBJ1-2; no definite D call. Germline-derived CDR1 and CDR2 are MNHEY and SVGAGI. The V end was cut by 7 bases, the J end by 1 base, with 10 bases between. The CDR3 extends over 13 amino acids. The CDR3 DNA reads TGTGCCAGCACGAGGGCCTATAACTATGGCTACACCTTC. This sequence encodes CASTRAYNYGYTF.

This chain uses TRBV21-1 with TRBJ1-5; TRBD1 was called by the table and not checked on the DNA. TRBV21-1 is a pseudogene segment. There are 11 residues in the CDR3. This chain's CDR3 is CASHTRQPQHF. The DNA for the CDR3 is TGTGCCAGCCATACCAGGCAGCCCCAGCATTTT.

This CDR3 is CASSPTSGGAGEQFF. The CDR3 DNA is TGCGCCAGCAGCCCTACTAGCGGGGGGGCAGGGGAGCAGTTCTTC. The genes are TRBV5-1 and TRBJ2-1; 13 bases match TRBD2. This CDR3 contains 15 residues. The junction had 8 bases not matched to a gene; V was cut back by 4 bases and J by 10 bases. The germline CDR1 and CDR2 sequences are SGHRS and YFSETQ. The variable domain in full, with the rest retrieved from reference TRBV5-1 and TRBJ2-1, is KAGVTQTPRYLIKTRGQQVTLSCSPISGHRSVSWYQQTPGQGLQFLFEYFSETQRNKGNFPGRFSGRQFSNSRSEMNVSTLELGDSALYLCASSPTSGGAGEQFFGPGTRLTVL.

The chain links TRBV5-1 to TRBJ1-3, with D perhaps TRBD1 (5 bases). The CDR3 is 14 residues long. Looked up from germline, CDR1 is SGHRS and CDR2 is YFSETQ. V was clipped by 4 bases and J by 0 bases, with 8 bases between them. CDR3 protein: CASSVGPSGNTIYF. Written as DNA, the CDR3 is TGCGCCAGCAGCGTGGGGCCCTCTGGAAACACCATATATTTT.

This clone has more than one count but fewer than ten. The chain uses TRBV14 and TRBJ1-1; no clear D. Trimming took 4 bases from V and 5 from J, leaving 8 bases between them. Germline V gene lookup returns CDR1 SGHDN and CDR2 FVKESK. The CDR3 spans 12 residues. The CDR3 loop is CASSLLRTEAFF. The CDR3 nucleotides read TGTGCCAGCAGCCTTCTTCGAACTGAAGCTTTCTTT.

This chain links TRBV7-9 with TRBJ2-2; TRBD2 agrees at 9 bases. CDR3 length: 14 amino acids. The junction had 7 bases not matched to a gene; V was cut back by 10 bases and J by 4 bases. Germline V lookup: CDR1 SEHNR, CDR2 FQNEAQ (reference sequence). The CDR3 nucleotides are TGTGCCATTAGCGGGGGAGAAGGCACCGGGGAGCTGTTTTTT. Translation: CAISGGEGTGELFF.